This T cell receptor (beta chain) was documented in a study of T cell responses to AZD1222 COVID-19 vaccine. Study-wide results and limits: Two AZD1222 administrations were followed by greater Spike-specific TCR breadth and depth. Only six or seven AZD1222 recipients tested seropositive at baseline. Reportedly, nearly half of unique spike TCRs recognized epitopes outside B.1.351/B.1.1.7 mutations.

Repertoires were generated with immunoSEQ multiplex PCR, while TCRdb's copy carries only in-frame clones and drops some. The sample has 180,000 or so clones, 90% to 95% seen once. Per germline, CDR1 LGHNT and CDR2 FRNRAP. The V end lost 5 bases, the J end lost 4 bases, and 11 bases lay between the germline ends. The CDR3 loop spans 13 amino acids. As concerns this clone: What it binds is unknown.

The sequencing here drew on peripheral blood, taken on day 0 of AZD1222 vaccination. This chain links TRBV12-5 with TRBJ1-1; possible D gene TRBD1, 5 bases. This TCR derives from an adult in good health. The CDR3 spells CASGLGGGTEAFF. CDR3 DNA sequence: TGTGCTAGTGGTCTTGGGGGGGGCACTGAAGCTTTCTTT.